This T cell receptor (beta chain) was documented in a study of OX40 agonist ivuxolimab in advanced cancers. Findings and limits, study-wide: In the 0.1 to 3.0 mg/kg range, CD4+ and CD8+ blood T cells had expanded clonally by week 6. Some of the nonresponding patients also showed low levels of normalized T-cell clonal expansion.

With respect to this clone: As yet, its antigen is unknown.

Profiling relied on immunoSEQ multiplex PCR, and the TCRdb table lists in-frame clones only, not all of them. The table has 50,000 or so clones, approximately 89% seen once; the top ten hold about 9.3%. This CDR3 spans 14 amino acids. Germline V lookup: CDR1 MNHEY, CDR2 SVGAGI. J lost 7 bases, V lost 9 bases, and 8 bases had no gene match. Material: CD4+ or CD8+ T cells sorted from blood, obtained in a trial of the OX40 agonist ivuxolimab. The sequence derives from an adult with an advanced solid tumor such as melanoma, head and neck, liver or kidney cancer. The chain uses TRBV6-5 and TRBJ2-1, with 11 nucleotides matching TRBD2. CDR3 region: CASSLGLAENEQFF. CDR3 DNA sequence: TGTGCCAGTAGCCTGGGACTAGCGGAAAATGAGCAGTTCTTC.